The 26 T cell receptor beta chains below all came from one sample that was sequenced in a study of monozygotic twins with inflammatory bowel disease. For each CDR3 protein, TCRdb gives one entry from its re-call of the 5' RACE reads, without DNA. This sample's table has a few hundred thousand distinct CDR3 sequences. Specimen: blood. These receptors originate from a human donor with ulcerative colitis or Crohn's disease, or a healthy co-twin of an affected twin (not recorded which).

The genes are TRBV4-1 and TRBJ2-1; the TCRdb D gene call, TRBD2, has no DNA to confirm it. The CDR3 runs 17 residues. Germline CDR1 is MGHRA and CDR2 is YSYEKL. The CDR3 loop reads CASSQGGKRGVYNEQFF.

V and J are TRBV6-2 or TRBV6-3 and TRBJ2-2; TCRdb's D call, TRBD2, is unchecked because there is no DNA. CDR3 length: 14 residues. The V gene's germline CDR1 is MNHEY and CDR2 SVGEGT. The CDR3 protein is CASSYSGLDGELFF.

CDR3 in amino acids: CASSLVTSGEYEQFF. The J gene is TRBJ2-1, the V gene TRBV27; there is no DNA to check the TCRdb D call of TRBD2. This CDR3 contains 15 residues. Per the germline V gene, CDR1 is MNHEY and CDR2 is SMNVEV (reference sequence).

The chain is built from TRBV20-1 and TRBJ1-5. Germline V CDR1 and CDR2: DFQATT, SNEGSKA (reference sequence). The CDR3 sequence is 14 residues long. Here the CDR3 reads CSARAVSGNQPQHF.

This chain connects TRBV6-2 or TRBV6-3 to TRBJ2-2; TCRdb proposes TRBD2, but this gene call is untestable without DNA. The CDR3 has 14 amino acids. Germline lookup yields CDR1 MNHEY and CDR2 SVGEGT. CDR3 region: CASRTSGNTGELFF.

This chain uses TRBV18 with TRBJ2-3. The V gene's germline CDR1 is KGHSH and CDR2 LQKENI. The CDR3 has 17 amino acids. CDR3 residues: CASSLPNLGASTDTQYF.

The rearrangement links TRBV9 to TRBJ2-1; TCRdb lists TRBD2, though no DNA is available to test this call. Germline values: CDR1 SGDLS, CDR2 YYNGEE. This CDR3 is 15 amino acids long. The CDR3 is CASNPGGATNNEQFF. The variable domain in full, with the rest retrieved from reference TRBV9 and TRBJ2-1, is DSGVTQTPKHLITATGQRVTLRCSPRSGDLSVYWYQQSLDQGLQFLIQYYNGEERAKGNILERFSAQQFPDLHSELNLSSLELGDSALYFCASNPGGATNNEQFFGPGTRLTVL.

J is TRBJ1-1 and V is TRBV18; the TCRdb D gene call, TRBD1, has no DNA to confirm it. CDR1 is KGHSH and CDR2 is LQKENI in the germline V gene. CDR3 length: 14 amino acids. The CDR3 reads CASSPGQLNTEAFF.

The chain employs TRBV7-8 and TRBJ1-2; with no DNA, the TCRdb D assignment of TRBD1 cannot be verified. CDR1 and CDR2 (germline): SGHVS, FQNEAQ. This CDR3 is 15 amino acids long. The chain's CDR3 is CASSPRGRANYGYTF.

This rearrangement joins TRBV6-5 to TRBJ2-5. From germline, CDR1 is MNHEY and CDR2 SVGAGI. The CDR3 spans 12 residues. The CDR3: CASSRQRETQYF.

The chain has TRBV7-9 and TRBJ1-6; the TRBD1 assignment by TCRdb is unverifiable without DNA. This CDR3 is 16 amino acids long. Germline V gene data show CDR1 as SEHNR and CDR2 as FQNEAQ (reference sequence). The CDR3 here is CASSSSDRAYNSPLHF.

CDR3 protein: CASSFDGPSYEQYF. The chain combines TRBV5-1 with TRBJ2-7. The CDR3 is 14 amino acids. Germline CDR1 SGHRS, CDR2 YFSETQ.

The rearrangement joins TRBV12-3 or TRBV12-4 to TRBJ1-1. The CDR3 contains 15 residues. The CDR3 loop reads CASKGRSGVNTEAFF.

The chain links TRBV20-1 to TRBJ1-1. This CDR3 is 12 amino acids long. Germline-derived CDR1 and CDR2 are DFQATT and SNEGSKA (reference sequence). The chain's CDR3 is CSARESSEEAFF.

CDR3 sequence reads: CASSLHDHRGISSNQPQHF. The chain is built from TRBV11-2 and TRBJ1-5; TCRdb proposes TRBD1, but this gene call is untestable without DNA. The germline V gene encodes CDR1 SGHAT and CDR2 FQNNGV. The CDR3 has 19 residues. Together with reference TRBV11-2 and TRBJ1-5, the CDR3 gives the full variable domain: EAGVAQSPRYKIIEKRQSVAFWCNPISGHATLYWYQQILGQGPKLLIQFQNNGVVDDSQLPKDRFSAERLKGVDSTLKIQPAKLEDSAVYLCASSLHDHRGISSNQPQHFGDGTRLSIL.

The CDR3 loop is CASSLPSGKGSYNEQFF. This chain joins TRBV7-9 and TRBJ2-1; TCRdb outputs TRBD1, but without DNA this stays unchecked. This CDR3 has 17 amino acids. Germline V gene sequence: CDR1 SEHNR, CDR2 FQNEAQ (reference sequence).

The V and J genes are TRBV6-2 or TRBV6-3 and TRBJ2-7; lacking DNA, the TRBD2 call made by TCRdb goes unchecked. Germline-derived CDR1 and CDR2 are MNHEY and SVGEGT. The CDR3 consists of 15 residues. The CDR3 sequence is CASSSPLRSSYEQYF.

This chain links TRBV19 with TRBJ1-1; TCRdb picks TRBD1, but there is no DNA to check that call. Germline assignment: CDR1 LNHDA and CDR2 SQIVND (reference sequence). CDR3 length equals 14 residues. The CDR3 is CASTNRGRETEAFF.

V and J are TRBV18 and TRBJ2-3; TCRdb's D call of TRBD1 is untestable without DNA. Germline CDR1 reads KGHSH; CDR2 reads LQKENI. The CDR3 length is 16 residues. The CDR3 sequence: CASSPPSAGETDTQYF.

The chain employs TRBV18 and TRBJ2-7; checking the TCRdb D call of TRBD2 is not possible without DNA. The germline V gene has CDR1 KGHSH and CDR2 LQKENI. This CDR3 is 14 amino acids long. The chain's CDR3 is CASSPPSSGYEQYF. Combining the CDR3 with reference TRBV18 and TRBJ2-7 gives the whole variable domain NAGVMQNPRHLVRRRGQEARLRCSPMKGHSHVYWYRQLPEEGLKFMVYLQKENIIDESGMPKERFSAEFPKEGPSILRIQQVVRGDSAAYFCASSPPSSGYEQYFGPGTRLTVT.

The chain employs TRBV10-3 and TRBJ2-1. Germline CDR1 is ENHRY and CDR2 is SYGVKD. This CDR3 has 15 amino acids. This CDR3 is CAISEASFQTNEQFF.

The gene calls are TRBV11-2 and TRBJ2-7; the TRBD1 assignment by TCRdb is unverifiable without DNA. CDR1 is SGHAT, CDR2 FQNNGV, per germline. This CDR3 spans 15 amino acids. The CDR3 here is CASSWSSGAAYEQYF.

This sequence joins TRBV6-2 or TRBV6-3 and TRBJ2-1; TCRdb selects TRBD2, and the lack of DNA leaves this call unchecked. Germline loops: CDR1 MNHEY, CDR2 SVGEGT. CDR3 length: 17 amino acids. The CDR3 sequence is CASRPLAGGPLYNEQFF.

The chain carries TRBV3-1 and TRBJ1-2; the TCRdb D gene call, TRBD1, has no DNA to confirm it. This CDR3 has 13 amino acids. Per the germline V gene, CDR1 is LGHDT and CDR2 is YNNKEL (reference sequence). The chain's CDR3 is CASSHRQGDGYTF.

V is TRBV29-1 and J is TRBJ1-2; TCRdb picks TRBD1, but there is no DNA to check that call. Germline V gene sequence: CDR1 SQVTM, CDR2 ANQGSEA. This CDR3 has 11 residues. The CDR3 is CSVGTGDGYTF. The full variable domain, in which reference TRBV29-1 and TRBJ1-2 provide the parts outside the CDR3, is SAVISQKPSRDICQRGTSLTIQCQVDSQVTMMFWYRQQPGQSLTLIATANQGSEATYESGFVIDKFPISRPNLTFSTLTVSNMSPEDSSIYLCSVGTGDGYTFGSGTRLTVV.

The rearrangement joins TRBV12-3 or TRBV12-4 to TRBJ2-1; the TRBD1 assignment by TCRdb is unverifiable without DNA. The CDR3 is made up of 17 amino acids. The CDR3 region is CASSPRTDPFSYNEQFF.